The 32 T cell receptor beta chains reported below all come from one sample, sequenced in a study of T cells in localized non-small cell lung cancer. Some clones are missing from TCRdb's copy, which holds only in-frame ones; the method was immunoSEQ multiplex PCR. The repertoire holds 50,000 to 55,000 clones, with around 84% as singletons. Material: PBMCs, obtained before any cancer treatment. These receptors originate from a female donor with stage II lung adenocarcinoma.

This CDR3 is CASSLELAGGPGNEQFF. CDR3 in DNA: TGCGCCAGCAGCTTGGAACTAGCGGGGGGGCCCGGGAATGAGCAGTTCTTC. V and J are TRBV5-1 and TRBJ2-1; 13 nucleotides match TRBD2. V shed 0 bases, J shed 7 bases, and the junction held 7 bases outside the gene matches. Germline V gives CDR1 SGHRS, CDR2 YFSETQ. The CDR3 is 17 amino acids.

V gene TRBV11-2 combines with J gene TRBJ1-2; 9 bases match TRBD1. Per the germline V gene, CDR1 is SGHAT and CDR2 is FQNNGV. With V trimmed by 1 base and J by 6 bases, 3 bases remained unmatched. CDR3 length equals 14 residues. CDR3 nucleotide sequence: TGTGCCAGCAGCTTAGTAGGGGACAGGGATGGCTACACCTTC. Amino acids: CASSLVGDRDGYTF.

V is TRBV2 and J is TRBJ2-1; possibly TRBD2 for D (6 bases). The CDR3 contains 13 residues. V was cut by 6 bases and J by 5 bases, with 11 bases left in between. CDR1 and CDR2 (germline): SNHLY, FYNNEI. The CDR3 DNA reads TGTGCCAGCAGACCCGGGAGTAACAATGAGCAGTTCTTC. Protein: CASRPGSNNEQFF.

V gene TRBV5-6 combines with J gene TRBJ2-2; 12 bases line up with TRBD2. With 1 base clipped from V and 4 bases from J, the junction kept 5 bases outside the gene matches. Germline V gene lookup returns CDR1 SGHDT and CDR2 YYEEEE. CDR3 length: 17 residues. The CDR3 region has the DNA TGTGCCAGCAGCTTGCACCTAGCGGGGGGGCTCACCGGGGAGCTGTTTTTT. Protein sequence: CASSLHLAGGLTGELFF.

The rearrangement links TRBV7-2 to TRBJ1-6; 7 nucleotides match TRBD1. CDR1 is SGHTA, CDR2 FQGNSA, per germline. This CDR3 spans 14 amino acids. The trim removed 1 base at V and 10 bases at J, leaving 4 bases unmatched. The chain's CDR3 is CASSLGDSRSPLHF. CDR3 DNA sequence: TGTGCCAGCAGCTTAGGGGACAGCCGATCACCCCTCCACTTT.

The J gene is TRBJ1-5, the V gene TRBV2; D call uncertain. Germline V gene lookup returns CDR1 SNHLY and CDR2 FYNNEI. V gave up 4 bases and J gave up 2 bases, with 15 bases separating them. The CDR3 is made up of 16 amino acids. The CDR3 DNA reads as TGTGCCAGCAGTGGGATAACCGGATATGGCAATCAGCCCCAGCATTTT. Translating it yields CASSGITGYGNQPQHF.

V is TRBV6-1 and J is TRBJ1-1; D ambiguous. Between the trimmed V and J ends, which lost 6 bases and 0 bases, there was a span of 5 bases. The germline V gene encodes CDR1 MNHNS and CDR2 SASEGT. This CDR3 region has 12 residues. The CDR3 nucleotides are TGTGCCAGCAGACCTATGAACACTGAAGCTTTCTTT. This sequence encodes CASRPMNTEAFF.

The genes are TRBV5-1 and TRBJ1-1; D gene unclear. CDR1 is SGHRS, CDR2 YFSETQ, per germline. The CDR3 is 15 residues long. Trimming took off 0 bases at V and 0 bases at J, with 9 bases between the two ends. CDR3 DNA sequence: TGCGCCAGCAGCTTGGACGCCAGCATGAACACTGAAGCTTTCTTT. Protein: CASSLDASMNTEAFF.

This clone was seen just once. The J gene is TRBJ1-2, the V gene TRBV5-1; no clear D. The V gene lost 0 bases and the J gene lost 0 bases, with 6 bases spanning the gap. The CDR3 length is 14 residues. The germline gives CDR1 SGHRS, CDR2 YFSETQ. The CDR3 here is CASSLVEANYGYTF. CDR3 coding DNA: TGCGCCAGCAGCTTGGTGGAAGCTAACTATGGCTACACCTTC. The full variable domain, its missing parts supplied by reference TRBV5-1 and TRBJ1-2, is KAGVTQTPRYLIKTRGQQVTLSCSPISGHRSVSWYQQTPGQGLQFLFEYFSETQRNKGNFPGRFSGRQFSNSRSEMNVSTLELGDSALYLCASSLVEANYGYTFGSGTRLTVV.

The CDR3 here is CASSPQGQGEMNYGYTF. DNA for the CDR3: TGTGCCAGCAGCCCTCAGGGTCAGGGGGAGATGAACTATGGCTACACCTTC. The V gene is TRBV5-6, the J gene TRBJ1-2; 7 nucleotides agree with TRBD1. This CDR3 is built from 17 residues. With V trimmed by 4 bases and J by 2 bases, 14 bases remained unmatched. From germline, CDR1 is SGHDT and CDR2 YYEEEE.

This clone was recorded a few times. The J gene is TRBJ1-2, the V gene TRBV5-1, with 9 positions matching TRBD1. Germline V CDR1 and CDR2: SGHRS, YFSETQ. Trimming cost V 4 bases and J 4 bases; bases outside gene matches: 8. The CDR3 is made up of 15 amino acids. DNA for the CDR3: TGCGCCAGCAGCCCGTTAACAGGGGGCAGCTATGGCTACACCTTC. Residues: CASSPLTGGSYGYTF. The full variable domain, its missing parts supplied by reference TRBV5-1 and TRBJ1-2, is KAGVTQTPRYLIKTRGQQVTLSCSPISGHRSVSWYQQTPGQGLQFLFEYFSETQRNKGNFPGRFSGRQFSNSRSEMNVSTLELGDSALYLCASSPLTGGSYGYTFGSGTRLTVV.

This clone was observed a few times. The V gene is TRBV6-1, the J gene TRBJ1-2; 8 nucleotides match TRBD1. Germline loops: CDR1 MNHNS, CDR2 SASEGT. The CDR3 length is 12 residues. Losses at the gene ends were 11 bases for V and 4 bases for J; bases not matched to a gene: 6. DNA of the CDR3: TGTGCCTCGACAGGGGTCCCCTATGGCTACACCTTC. This encodes CASTGVPYGYTF.

The chain is built from TRBV19 and TRBJ2-3; tentatively, D is TRBD1 (5 bases). CDR3 length equals 14 residues. CDR1 and CDR2 from the germline V gene are LNHDA and SQIVND (reference sequence). V lost 7 bases and J lost 3, with 14 bases in between. The CDR3: CASKKGQSTDTQYF. CDR3 sequence (DNA): TGTGCCAGTAAGAAGGGGCAATCAACAGATACGCAGTATTTT.

The chain couples TRBV9 to TRBJ2-3; D gene ambiguous. Germline V gene lookup returns CDR1 SGDLS and CDR2 YYNGEE. With 1 base removed from V and 3 bases from J, the gap between germline ends came to 3 bases. This CDR3 region has 12 residues. CDR3 nucleotides: TGTGCCAGCAGCGTACATACAGATACGCAGTATTTT. Translation: CASSVHTDTQYF.

The rearrangement links TRBV11-3 to TRBJ2-5; 8 nucleotides match TRBD1. The V and J ends lost 5 bases and 3 bases, in that order; junction bases with no gene match: 8. Looked up from germline, CDR1 is SGHNT and CDR2 is YENEEA. The CDR3 is 15 residues long. The CDR3 coding sequence is TGTGCCAGCAGCCAGAGGGGGACAGGCGAAGAGACCCAGTACTTC. It specifies CASSQRGTGEETQYF.

This chain links TRBV19 with TRBJ2-5, with 7 bases identical to TRBD1. Germline loops: CDR1 LNHDA, CDR2 SQIVND (reference sequence). This CDR3 has 18 residues. V was clipped by 5 bases and J by 1 base; unmatched bases: 16. The DNA for the CDR3 is TGTGCCAGTAGTGATAGTACACCTGGGAACAGGGGCCAAGAGACCCAGTACTTC. Its translation: CASSDSTPGNRGQETQYF.

This chain joins TRBV12-5 and TRBJ2-1, with 8 bases identical to TRBD2. The CDR3 has 13 amino acids. In germline, CDR1 is LGHNT, CDR2 FRNRAP. Germline trimming cut 4 bases from V and 7 bases from J; bases unmatched to any gene: 3. The CDR3 sequence is CASGSRGGNEQFF. CDR3 nucleotide sequence: TGTGCTAGTGGTTCTCGCGGGGGGAATGAGCAGTTCTTC. The variable domain in full, with the rest retrieved from reference TRBV12-5 and TRBJ2-1, is DARVTQTPRHKVTEMGQEVTMRCQPILGHNTVFWYRQTMMQGLELLAYFRNRAPLDDSGMPKDRFSAEMPDATLATLKIQPSEPRDSAVYFCASGSRGGNEQFFGPGTRLTVL.

This chain uses TRBV7-9 with TRBJ1-2, with unresolved D. V was pared by 0 bases and J by 6 bases, with 8 bases between. There are 13 residues in the CDR3. Germline values: CDR1 SEHNR, CDR2 FQNEAQ (reference sequence). The CDR3 here is CASSLAAGNGYTF. The CDR3 nucleotides are TGTGCCAGCAGCTTAGCGGCGGGGAATGGCTACACCTTC.

This chain connects TRBV6-5 to TRBJ1-1; D possibly corresponds to TRBD1 (6 bases). The germline V and J ends were trimmed by 7 bases and 10 bases, with 19 bases remaining between them. Germline V gene lookup returns CDR1 MNHEY and CDR2 SVGAGI. The CDR3 contains 13 residues. The CDR3 spells CASTTDPVRGAFF. The CDR3 nucleotides are TGTGCCAGCACCACGGACCCTGTCAGGGGAGCTTTCTTT.

The rearrangement links TRBV5-1 to TRBJ2-2; 9 nucleotides agree with TRBD2. The length of the CDR3 is 15 residues. Germline CDR1 is SGHRS and CDR2 is YFSETQ. V dropped 4 bases and J dropped 7; count of bases not matched to a gene: 8. The CDR3 here is CASSPRTSVGGELFF. The CDR3 DNA reads as TGCGCCAGCAGCCCCCGGACTAGCGTAGGCGGGGAGCTGTTTTTT.

This clone has a single count. This chain connects TRBV27 to TRBJ1-4, with D unclear. The ends were cut back, 3 bases at V and 1 base at J, with 6 bases in the middle. The CDR3 loop spans 14 amino acids. CDR1 is MNHEY, CDR2 SMNVEV, per germline (reference sequence). CDR3 bases: TGTGCCAGCAGTTTTTGGGGAACTAATGAAAAACTGTTTTTT. It is translated as CASSFWGTNEKLFF.

This clone was observed once. The V call is TRBV5-1, the J call TRBJ2-3, with 10 bases matching TRBD2. The CDR3 is 16 amino acids. Germline CDR1 SGHRS, CDR2 YFSETQ. With 2 bases clipped from V and 1 base from J, the junction kept 4 bases outside the gene matches. The CDR3 DNA follows: TGCGCCAGCAGCTTTGCTAGCGGGGGAGGCACAGATACGCAGTATTTT. It codes for CASSFASGGGTDTQYF.

This clone has only a few counts. V is TRBV2 and J is TRBJ1-6, with no clear D. The CDR3 runs to 16 residues. Trimming stripped 4 bases from V and 6 bases from J, with 16 bases between. The germline V gene has CDR1 SNHLY and CDR2 FYNNEI. In DNA form, the CDR3 reads TGTGCCAGCAGTGGAGGGAGGGATCCGATTAATTCACCCCTCCACTTT. Its translation: CASSGGRDPINSPLHF.

In DNA, the CDR3 is TGTGCCAGCAGTTGGGACAGGGGCACTGAAGCTTTCTTT. This gives the protein CASSWDRGTEAFF. V usage is TRBV6-5 and J usage is TRBJ1-1; 10 bases agree with TRBD1. V trimming: 4 bases; J trimming: 4 bases; junction bases outside the gene matches: 0. Germline CDR1 and CDR2: MNHEY and SVGAGI. CDR3 length: 13 residues.

The J gene is TRBJ1-2, the V gene TRBV10-3; maybe TRBD1 (6 bases). The CDR3 contains 13 residues. CDR1 is ENHRY, CDR2 SYGVKD, per germline. V was pared by 2 bases and J by 8 bases, with 12 bases between. The CDR3 DNA follows: TGTGCCATCAGTGAGGAGGGGGTTGGGGGCTACACCTTC. It codes for CAISEEGVGGYTF.

The chain recombines TRBV7-2 with TRBJ1-2, with no clear D. CDR1 is SGHTA and CDR2 is FQGNSA in the germline V gene. The CDR3 consists of 17 residues. Trimming cost V 2 bases and J 6 bases, with 22 bases left between them. In DNA, the CDR3 is TGTGCCAGCAGCTTAAGAAGGCCATCCGAAGCAAGTAATGGCTACACCTTC. Its translation: CASSLRRPSEASNGYTF.

Only one count was recorded for this clone. V and J are TRBV19 and TRBJ2-1, with TRBD2 identical over 7 bases. The CDR3 runs to 12 residues. The ends lost 5 bases at V and 12 bases at J; junction bases unmatched: 7. Germline values: CDR1 LNHDA, CDR2 SQIVND (reference sequence). CDR3 sequence reads: CASSPERGRQFF. CDR3 coding DNA: TGTGCCAGTAGTCCCGAGCGGGGTCGGCAGTTCTTC.

The chain uses TRBV19 and TRBJ1-6; maybe TRBD1 (6 bases). Germline CDR1 LNHDA, CDR2 SQIVND (reference sequence). V was trimmed by 1 base and J by 0 bases, leaving 13 bases between them. The CDR3 runs 18 residues. The CDR3 is CASSIGGHASSYNSPLHF. In nucleotides, the CDR3 is TGTGCCAGTAGTATAGGGGGACACGCCAGCTCCTATAATTCACCCCTCCACTTT.

The V gene is TRBV5-1, the J gene TRBJ1-1; D gene ambiguous. Germline lookup yields CDR1 SGHRS and CDR2 YFSETQ. V was clipped by 5 bases and J by 0 bases, with 11 bases between them. The CDR3 consists of 14 residues. Here the CDR3 DNA reads TGCGCCAGCAGGATTGGGCAACTGAACACTGAAGCTTTCTTT. As protein: CASRIGQLNTEAFF.

This clone was seen just once. The V call is TRBV6-5, the J call TRBJ2-7; no firm D call. Germline-derived CDR1 and CDR2 are MNHEY and SVGAGI. CDR3 length: 11 amino acids. The V and J ends lost 7 bases and 6 bases respectively, with 10 bases between them. The CDR3 DNA follows: TGTGCCAGCACAACCGGCGGCGAGCAGTACTTC. Protein: CASTTGGEQYF.

The CDR3 region has the DNA TGTGCCAGCAGTGTTTCCCCGAGCGGACAGCCCCAGCATTTT. This encodes CASSVSPSGQPQHF. The chain combines TRBV6-1 with TRBJ1-5; D gene unclear. The length of the CDR3 is 14 residues. V dropped 4 bases and J dropped 7 bases, with 14 bases sitting between them. From germline, CDR1 is MNHNS and CDR2 SASEGT.

The genes are TRBV7-2 and TRBJ1-2, with a possible D match to TRBD1 (5 bases). There are 16 residues in the CDR3. Trimming left V 4 bases short and J 8 bases short, with 23 bases between. Germline loops: CDR1 SGHTA, CDR2 FQGNSA. This CDR3 reads CASSWGYSRLGEGYTF. The CDR3 DNA reads as TGTGCCAGCAGCTGGGGGTACAGTCGCTTGGGGGAAGGCTACACCTTC.